This TCR beta chain was recorded in a study of CD8 T cells in Susac syndrome. Overall study findings and caveats: It was acknowledged in the study that the number of individuals who were included in its TCR sequencing and HLA analysis was relatively small.

The authors carried out high-throughput sequencing of TCR beta. They applied it to CD8+ and CD4+ T cells obtained from blood. The multiple sclerosis control group consisted of treatment-naive patients whose relapsing-remitting disease, which was either stable or active, fulfilled revised McDonald criteria. The count of this clonotype is one. Antigen specificity is unknown. RNA was extracted with the RNeasy kit, and a quantity of roughly 0.5 to 1 ug was reverse transcribed using random hexamers. The TCR beta CDR3 was amplified by immunoSEQ multiplex PCR across 54 Vbeta, 13 Jbeta. Each CDR3 protein gets one entry after TCRdb re-called the immunoSEQ multiplex PCR reads with MiXCR. Here the sample spans hundreds of thousands of distinct CDR3 sequences, more than 85% being singletons. V lost 0 bases, J lost 3 bases, and 10 bases lay in between. The CDR3 has 15 residues. Germline V gene lookup returns CDR1 SGDLS and CDR2 YYNGEE.

Sequenced material: CD8+ T cells from PBMCs. This TCR was recovered from a human donor with multiple sclerosis. This rearrangement joins TRBV9 to TRBJ2-1; D is possibly TRBD2 (7 bases). As DNA, the CDR3 is TGTGCCAGCAGCGTAGAGGGGGGGGTCTACAATGAGCAGTTCTTC. Translating it yields CASSVEGGVYNEQFF.